These T cell receptor beta chains were read from a single sample in a study of monozygotic twins with inflammatory bowel disease. Reanalyzing the 5' RACE reads, TCRdb keeps one entry per CDR3 protein, without DNA. The listing records some 400,000 distinct CDR3 sequences. Sequenced input: blood. All receptors derive from a human donor with ulcerative colitis or Crohn's disease, or a healthy co-twin of an affected twin (not recorded which). The CDR3 runs from the conserved cysteine through the conserved F or W.

>TRBV6-1|TRBJ1-5
CASSARTGFSNQPQHF
>TRBV5-1|TRBJ1-6
CASRWRGQGEYNSPLHF
>TRBV12-3/TRBV12-4|TRBJ2-5
CASSFSHQETQYF
>TRBV18|TRBJ2-3
CASSPLGATDTQYF
>TRBV4-2|TRBJ1-3
CASSTPGGNTIYF
>TRBV6-1|TRBJ1-1
CASSRDRGPTTEAFF
>TRBV28|TRBJ1-2
CASSLYLYGYTF
>TRBV20-1|TRBJ1-6
CSADLDGIPTNSPLHF
>TRBV19|TRBJ1-2
CASSRTIYLVDGYTF
>TRBV5-6|TRBJ2-3
CASSPSPAKDTQYF
>TRBV7-9|TRBJ1-2
CASSIYTDNSNYGYTF
>TRBV28|TRBJ2-1
CASSLNGRYNEQFF
>TRBV20-1|TRBJ1-5
CSARDFRDSPQHF
>TRBV7-2|TRBJ2-3
CASSPGAQSTDTQYF
>TRBV6-5|TRBJ1-1
CASRIRGATEAFF
>TRBV5-5|TRBJ2-5
CASSPPRGGQETQYF
>TRBV11-2|TRBJ2-7
CASSSPGTSGTHRGEQYF
>TRBV6-2/TRBV6-3|TRBJ1-2
CASSDGDGYTF
>TRBV28|TRBJ1-5
CASSFGGQGFHQPQHF
>TRBV18|TRBJ2-6
CASSPAPSGANVLTF
>TRBV5-4|TRBJ2-6
CASSFDSGANVLTF
>TRBV7-3|TRBJ2-2
CASSLRQSSTGELFF
>TRBV14|TRBJ2-1
CASGDSGYNEQFF
>TRBV5-1|TRBJ1-1
CASSLQENTEAFF
>TRBV4-1|TRBJ1-1
CASSHPGGGTEAFF
>TRBV20-1|TRBJ2-4
CGARLAKNIQYF